This T cell receptor beta chain was identified in a study of T cell responses to AZD1222 COVID-19 vaccine. V was cut by 1 base and J by 9 bases, with 13 bases left in between. Germline values: CDR1 GTSNPN, CDR2 SVGIG (reference sequence). This CDR3 contains 13 residues. TCRdb's table, derived via immunoSEQ multiplex PCR, lists solely in-frame clones and lacks some. The table records roughly 85,000 clones, approximately 85% of them present only once. The receptor comes from an adult in good health. The chain combines TRBV30 with TRBJ1-5, with D hard to call. Sample: peripheral blood, taken on day 0 of MenACWY control vaccination. In DNA, the CDR3 is TGTGCCTGGAGTGGGCAGACCATGGGGCCCCAGCATTTT. Encoded protein: CAWSGQTMGPQHF. Full variable domain (remainder filled in from reference TRBV30 and TRBJ1-5): SQTIHQWPATLVQPVGSPLSLECTVEGTSNPNLYWYRQAAGRGLQLLFYSVGIGQISSEVPQNLSASRPQDRQFILSSKKLLLSDSGFYLCAWSGQTMGPQHFGDGTRLSIL.